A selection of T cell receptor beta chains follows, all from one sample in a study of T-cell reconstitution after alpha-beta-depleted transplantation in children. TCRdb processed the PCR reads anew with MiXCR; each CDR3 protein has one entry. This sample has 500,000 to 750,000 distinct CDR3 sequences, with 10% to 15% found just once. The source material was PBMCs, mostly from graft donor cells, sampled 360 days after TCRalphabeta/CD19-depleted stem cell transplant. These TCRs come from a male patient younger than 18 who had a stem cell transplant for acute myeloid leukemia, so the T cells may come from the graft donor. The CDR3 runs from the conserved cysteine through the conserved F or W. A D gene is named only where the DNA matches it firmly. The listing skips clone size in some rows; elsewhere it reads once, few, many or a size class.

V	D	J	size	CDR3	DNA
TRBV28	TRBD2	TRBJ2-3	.	CASSLPPRTLAGADTQYF	TGTGCCAGCAGTTTGCCCCCGCGAACTCTAGCGGGAGCAGATACGCAGTATTTT
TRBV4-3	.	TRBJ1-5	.	CASSQGWDNQPQHF	TGCGCCAGCAGCCAAGGATGGGACAATCAGCCCCAGCATTTT
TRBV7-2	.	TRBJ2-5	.	CASRITTGRYQETQYF	TGTGCCAGCAGGATAACGACAGGGAGGTACCAAGAGACCCAGTACTTC
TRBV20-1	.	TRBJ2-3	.	CSARVGGHRTDTQYF	TGCAGTGCTAGAGTGGGGGGACACCGCACAGATACGCAGTATTTT
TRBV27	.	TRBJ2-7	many	CASTFSRPPYEQYF	TGTGCCAGCACCTTCTCTAGGCCTCCCTACGAGCAGTACTTC
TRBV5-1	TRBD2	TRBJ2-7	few	CASSLVASGITYEQYF	TGCGCCAGCAGCTTGGTAGCTAGCGGGATTACCTACGAGCAGTACTTC
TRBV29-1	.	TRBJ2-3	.	CSVTPYSRGDTQYF	TGCAGCGTCACACCATATTCAAGAGGAGATACGCAGTATTTT
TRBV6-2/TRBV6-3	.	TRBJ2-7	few	CASRPGTMAYEQYF	TGTGCCAGCAGACCCGGGACAATGGCCTACGAGCAGTACTTC
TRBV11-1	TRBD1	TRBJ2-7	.	CASSFLTGWEQYF	TGTGCCAGCAGCTTCCTGACAGGGTGGGAGCAGTACTTC
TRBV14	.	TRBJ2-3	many	CASSQALRDHRTDTQYF	TGTGCCAGCAGCCAAGCTCTCAGAGACCACCGCACAGATACGCAGTATTTT
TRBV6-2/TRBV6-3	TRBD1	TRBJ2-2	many	CASSPTGGTGELFF	TGTGCCAGCAGTCCAACAGGGGGAACCGGGGAGCTGTTTTTT
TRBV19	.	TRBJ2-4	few	CASSIKVLRAIQYF	TGTGCCAGTAGTATTAAGGTATTAAGAGCCATTCAGTACTTC
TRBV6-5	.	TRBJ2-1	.	CASSYSVILGRDNEQFF	TGTGCCAGCAGTTACTCCGTCATTTTGGGCAGGGACAATGAGCAGTTCTTC
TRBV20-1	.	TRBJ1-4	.	CSAGDPPVGKLFF	TGCAGTGCTGGGGACCCTCCTGTAGGAAAACTGTTTTTT
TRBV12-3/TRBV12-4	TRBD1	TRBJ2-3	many	CASTVDRARDTQYF	TGTGCCAGCACCGTGGACAGGGCGAGAGATACGCAGTATTTT
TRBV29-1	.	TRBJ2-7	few	CSVGGLGGPYEQYF	TGCAGCGTTGGAGGATTGGGTGGGCCCTACGAGCAGTACTTC
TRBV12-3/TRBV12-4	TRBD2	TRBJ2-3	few	CASSPRGRAYLSDTQYF	TGTGCCAGCAGTCCCCGCGGGAGGGCCTATCTTTCAGATACGCAGTATTTT
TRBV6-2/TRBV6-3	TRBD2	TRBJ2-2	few	CASSRLAGEFGGELFF	TGTGCCAGCAGTCGGCTAGCGGGAGAGTTTGGCGGGGAGCTGTTTTTT
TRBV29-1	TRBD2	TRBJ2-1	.	CSVEEASGRDPPLYNEQFF	TGCAGCGTTGAAGAGGCTAGCGGGAGGGACCCCCCCCTATACAATGAGCAGTTCTTC
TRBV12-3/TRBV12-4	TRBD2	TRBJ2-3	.	CASTLAGGSTDTQYF	TGTGCCAGCACATTAGCGGGAGGAAGTACAGATACGCAGTATTTT
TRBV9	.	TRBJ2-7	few	CASSVGGQNPPYEQYF	TGTGCCAGCAGCGTAGGGGGCCAAAACCCTCCCTACGAGCAGTACTTC
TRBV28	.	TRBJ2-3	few	CASSYRADTDTQYF	TGTGCCAGCAGCTACAGGGCTGACACAGATACGCAGTATTTT
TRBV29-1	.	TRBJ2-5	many	CSVSPGQETQYF	TGCAGCGTTTCCCCGGGACAAGAGACCCAGTACTTC
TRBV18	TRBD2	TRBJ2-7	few	CASSPHSSAGVNSYEQYF	TGTGCCAGCTCACCACATTCGTCTGCGGGAGTGAACTCCTACGAGCAGTACTTC
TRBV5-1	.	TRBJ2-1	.	CASSLAVGSSYNEQFF	TGCGCCAGCAGCTTGGCCGTCGGGAGCTCCTACAATGAGCAGTTCTTC
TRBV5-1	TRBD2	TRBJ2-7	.	CASSLLSGRPLVHEQYF	TGCGCCAGCAGCTTGTTGAGCGGGAGGCCCCTAGTGCACGAGCAGTACTTC
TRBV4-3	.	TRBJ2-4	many	CASSQATGQRLAKNIQYF	TGCGCCAGCAGCCAAGCTACAGGACAGCGGCTAGCCAAAAACATTCAGTACTTC
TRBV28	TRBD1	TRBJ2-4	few	CASSLASGQGKNIQYF	TGTGCCAGCAGCTTAGCCTCGGGACAGGGCAAAAACATTCAGTACTTC
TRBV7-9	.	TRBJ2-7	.	CASSPIPYEQYF	TGTGCCAGCAGCCCCATTCCTTACGAGCAGTACTTC
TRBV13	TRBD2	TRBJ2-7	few	CASSKAGGGTYEQYF	TGTGCCAGCAGCAAGGCCGGCGGGGGGACCTACGAGCAGTACTTC
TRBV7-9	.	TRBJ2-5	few	CASREAQETQYF	TGTGCCAGCAGGGAGGCGCAAGAGACCCAGTACTTC
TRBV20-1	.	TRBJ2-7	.	CSARTSGEPRDEQYF	TGCAGTGCTAGGACCTCCGGGGAACCTCGGGACGAGCAGTACTTC
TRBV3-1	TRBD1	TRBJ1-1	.	CASNNRGTEAFF	TGTGCCAGCAACAACAGGGGGACTGAAGCTTTCTTT
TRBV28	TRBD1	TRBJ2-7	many	CASSLNSEDRGNEQYF	TGTGCCAGCAGTCTAAATAGCGAGGACAGGGGAAACGAGCAGTACTTC
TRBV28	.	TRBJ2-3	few	CASSFVTDTQYF	TGTGCCAGCAGTTTCGTCACAGATACGCAGTATTTT
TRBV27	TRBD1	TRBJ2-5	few	CASSPWTGLETQYF	TGTGCCAGCAGTCCCTGGACAGGGTTGGAGACCCAGTACTTC
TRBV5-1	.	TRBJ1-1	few	CASSFANWNTEAFF	TGCGCCAGCAGCTTCGCTAACTGGAACACTGAAGCTTTCTTT
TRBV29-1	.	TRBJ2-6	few	CSVRTGSSGANVLTF	TGCAGCGTCCGAACAGGGAGCTCTGGGGCCAACGTCCTGACTTTC
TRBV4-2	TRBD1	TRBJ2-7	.	CASSHLRDSSYEQYF	TGTGCCAGCAGCCATCTAAGGGACAGCTCCTACGAGCAGTACTTC
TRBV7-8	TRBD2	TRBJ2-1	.	CASSLKELRLAGKGNEQFF	TGTGCCAGCAGCCTAAAGGAATTACGACTAGCGGGGAAGGGGAATGAGCAGTTCTTC